This T cell receptor beta chain was found in a study of control samples from healthy donors and cancer patients. Concerning this clone: One end of the junction does not line up with germline, which may come from a read error.

The data were produced by immunoSEQ multiplex PCR, yet TCRdb's version contains in-frame clones alone and is incomplete. The top ten hold about 2.6% of the sample, which has 95,000 to 130,000 clones, 93% seen once. The CDR3 runs 15 residues. This TCR was recovered from a man aged 25 to 45 in good health. Specimen: blood. This chain connects TRBV5-3 to TRBJ1-6; no reliable D call. TRBV5-3 is an ORF for which the function is uncertain. CDR3 in amino acids: CVRSYTELSNSPLHF. As DNA, the CDR3 is TGTGTCAGAAGCTACACAGAGCTTTCTAATTCACCCCTCCACTTT.